This T cell receptor (beta chain) is drawn from a study of blood T cell repertoires in COVID-19. This CDR3 region has 15 residues. V lost 5 bases, J lost 15 bases, and 11 bases stayed unmatched. CDR1 and CDR2 from the germline V gene are PRHDT and FYEKMQ (reference sequence). Here immunoSEQ multiplex PCR was the method, and the copy in TCRdb shows in-frame clones only, minus some. The table includes 120,000 or so clones, about 81% detected once. The TCR sequence derives from a woman aged 45-65 years with acute or convalescent COVID-19. The V gene is TRBV13, the J gene TRBJ2-1, with TRBD2 identical over 15 bases. Sequencing was performed on peripheral blood. In nucleotides, the CDR3 is TGTGCCAGCAGCGCGGGACTAGCGGGGGGCGAGGTACGGTTCTTC. This gives the protein CASSAGLAGGEVRFF. Full variable domain (rest looked up from reference TRBV13 and TRBJ2-1): AAGVIQSPRHLIKEKRETATLKCYPIPRHDTVYWYQQGPGQDPQFLISFYEKMQSDKGSIPDRFSAQQFSDYHSELNMSSLELGDSALYFCASSAGLAGGEVRFFGPGTRLTVL.